This is a list of T cell receptor beta chains from one sample in a study of cytomegalovirus exposure and HLA in healthy donors. The repertoire was sequenced with immunoSEQ multiplex PCR; TCRdb's copy has only in-frame clones and lacks some. The sample holds 130,000 or so clones; about four fifths are singletons and the top ten take 5.3%. Sequencing input: PBMCs. The receptors stem from a man younger than 45 in good health and CMV-seronegative. Both conserved end residues are part of each CDR3. The D gene is left open where the match is weak. Not every row has a clone size; where given, it reads once, few, many or a size class.

>TRBJ1-2|TRBV9|NA|NA
CASSVDSGTTNYGYTF
TGTGCCAGCAGCGTCGACTCCGGGACAACTAACTATGGCTACACCTTC
>TRBJ1-2|TRBV10-1|few|NA
CASSETGLKGYTF
TGCGCCAGCAGTGAGACGGGTCTGAAAGGCTACACCTTC
>TRBJ2-1|TRBV7-9|NA|TRBD2
CASSFSLAGIEQFF
TGTGCCAGCAGCTTCTCCCTAGCGGGGATAGAGCAGTTCTTC
>TRBJ1-5|TRBV19|once|TRBD1
CASRPIDRVEKPQHF
TGTGCCAGTAGGCCCATAGACAGGGTTGAGAAGCCCCAGCATTTT
>TRBJ2-7|TRBV5-5|NA|TRBD1
CASSLAPGQGYYEQYF
TGTGCCAGCAGCTTGGCACCGGGACAGGGGTACTACGAGCAGTACTTC
>TRBJ1-5|TRBV29-1|NA|TRBD1
CSVERQGLGNQPQHF
TGCAGCGTTGAGAGACAGGGGCTGGGCAATCAGCCCCAGCATTTT
>TRBJ1-1|TRBV5-1|NA|TRBD1
CASSLGTGGPEAFF
TGCGCCAGCAGCTTGGGAACAGGGGGCCCTGAAGCTTTCTTT
>TRBJ2-7|TRBV4-3|few|NA
CASSQALTGSTYEQYF
TGCGCCAGCAGCCAAGCCCTTACGGGTTCAACCTACGAGCAGTACTTC
>TRBJ2-5|TRBV7-2|once|NA
CASSFAGRGETQYF
TGTGCCAGCAGCTTTGCTGGGAGGGGGGAGACCCAGTACTTC
>TRBJ2-7|TRBV7-2|once|TRBD1
CASSQRTGSYEQYF
TGTGCCAGCAGCCAAAGGACAGGGAGCTACGAGCAGTACTTC
>TRBJ2-2|TRBV6-4|NA|TRBD1
CASSPGGSTGELFF
TGTGCCAGCAGTCCAGGGGGCAGCACCGGGGAGCTGTTTTTT
>TRBJ2-1|TRBV29-1|NA|TRBD2
CSALTSGIANEQFF
TGCAGCGCCCTGACTAGCGGGATTGCGAATGAGCAGTTCTTC
>TRBJ1-1|TRBV27|NA|NA
CASSLPGSTEAFF
TGTGCCAGCAGTTTACCGGGATCCACTGAAGCTTTCTTT
>TRBJ1-6|TRBV27|NA|NA
CASSLTPRDNSPLHF
TGTGCCAGCAGTTTAACTCCGCGAGATAATTCACCCCTCCACTTT
>TRBJ1-4|TRBV5-1|NA|NA
CASSFTAQAGEKLFF
TGCGCCAGCAGCTTTACGGCCCAGGCAGGGGAAAAACTGTTTTTT
>TRBJ2-7|TRBV10-3|NA|NA
CAISASGGHEQYF
TGTGCCATCAGTGCTTCGGGGGGCCACGAGCAGTACTTC
>TRBJ1-3|TRBV29-1|few|NA
CSVMTVYSGNTIYF
TGCAGCGTAATGACAGTTTACTCTGGAAACACCATATATTTT
>TRBJ2-1|TRBV5-1|NA|NA
CASSLVGPDNEQFF
TGCGCCAGCAGCTTGGTGGGCCCTGACAATGAGCAGTTCTTC
>TRBJ2-3|TRBV5-6|few|TRBD1
CASSYDRERTDTQYF
TGTGCCAGCAGCTACGACAGGGAACGGACAGATACGCAGTATTTT
>TRBJ2-1|TRBV7-9|NA|TRBD2
CASSRTSGGDNEQFF
TGTGCCAGCAGCCGGACTAGCGGGGGGGACAATGAGCAGTTCTTC
>TRBJ2-2|TRBV9|NA|TRBD2
CASSVPGTSGNTGELFF
TGTGCCAGCAGCGTTCCCGGGACTAGCGGAAACACCGGGGAGCTGTTTTTT
>TRBJ2-5|TRBV10-1|NA|TRBD1
CARKSGTGQETQYF
TGCGCCAGAAAATCCGGGACAGGTCAAGAGACCCAGTACTTC
>TRBJ2-3|TRBV29-1|NA|NA
CSVDSSTDTQYF
TGCAGCGTTGATTCTAGCACAGATACGCAGTATTTT
>TRBJ2-2|TRBV5-1|NA|TRBD2
CASSSGLAGELFF
TGCGCCAGCAGCTCAGGACTAGCCGGGGAGCTGTTTTTT
>TRBJ2-1|TRBV4-2|NA|NA
CASSQARLGSMNEQFF
TGTGCCAGCAGCCAAGCCCGACTAGGATCAATGAATGAGCAGTTCTTC
>TRBJ2-7|TRBV10-3|NA|TRBD2
CAISLLAGGSYEQYF
TGTGCCATCAGTCTACTAGCGGGAGGTTCCTACGAGCAGTACTTC
>TRBJ1-1|TRBV5-4|NA|NA
CASSLGGGLFMNTEAFF
TGTGCCAGCAGCTTGGGGGGCGGCCTCTTTATGAACACTGAAGCTTTCTTT
>TRBJ2-1|TRBV30|once|NA
CAWTLGGNEQFF
TGTGCCTGGACCCTAGGAGGCAATGAGCAGTTCTTC
>TRBJ1-1|TRBV2|NA|TRBD1
CASNDYDRGHTEAFF
TGTGCCAGCAATGATTATGACAGGGGCCACACTGAAGCTTTCTTT
>TRBJ2-7|TRBV7-2|NA|NA
CASSPSAYEQYF
TGTGCCAGCAGCCCCTCGGCCTACGAGCAGTACTTC
>TRBJ2-3|TRBV14|few|TRBD1
CASSRTGYTDTQYF
TGTGCCAGCAGCCGGACAGGATACACAGATACGCAGTATTTT
>TRBJ2-2|TRBV7-9|NA|TRBD2
CASSLRSSGRANTGELFF
TGTGCCAGCAGCTTAAGGTCTAGCGGGAGGGCCAACACCGGGGAGCTGTTTTTT
>TRBJ2-3|TRBV6-5|NA|TRBD2
CASSYGGLASDTQYF
TGTGCCAGCAGTTACGGGGGACTAGCGTCAGATACGCAGTATTTT
>TRBJ2-7|TRBV7-6|NA|TRBD1
CASSKSGTGVYEQYF
TGTGCCAGCAGCAAATCCGGGACAGGGGTCTACGAGCAGTACTTC
>TRBJ1-1|TRBV13|NA|NA
CASSLARGGNTEAFF
TGTGCCAGCAGCTTAGCACGAGGAGGGAACACTGAAGCTTTCTTT
>TRBJ2-1|TRBV19|NA|NA
CASSRRQGYNEQFF
TGTGCCAGTAGTCGTCGGCAGGGATACAATGAGCAGTTCTTC
>TRBJ1-4|TRBV19|NA|NA
CASSRGLSEKLFF
TGTGCCAGTAGTCGCGGACTGAGCGAAAAACTGTTTTTT
>TRBJ2-7|TRBV6-1|NA|NA
CASSEGFLRYEQYF
TGTGCCAGCAGTGAAGGTTTCCTTCGCTACGAGCAGTACTTC
>TRBJ1-2|TRBV19|once|NA
CASSAYSSYGYTF
TGTGCCAGTAGTGCCTACAGTTCCTATGGCTACACCTTC
>TRBJ2-3|TRBV2|NA|TRBD2
CASSEALSSGWLTGDTQYF
TGTGCCAGCAGTGAAGCGCTTTCTAGCGGGTGGCTCACAGGAGATACGCAGTATTTT
>TRBJ2-3|TRBV2|once|TRBD2
CASSEGQRGVSTDTQYF
TGTGCCAGCAGTGAAGGTCAGCGGGGGGTAAGCACAGATACGCAGTATTTT
>TRBJ1-2|TRBV19|NA|TRBD1
CASSPGTGGYGYTF
TGTGCCAGTAGTCCCGGGACAGGGGGCTATGGCTACACCTTC
>TRBJ2-2|TRBV7-3|NA|TRBD2
CASSHPLAGETGELFF
TGTGCCAGCAGCCACCCCCTAGCGGGAGAAACCGGGGAGCTGTTTTTT
>TRBJ2-1|TRBV5-1|few|NA
CASSGFGGSYNEQFF
TGCGCCAGCAGCGGGTTCGGGGGCTCCTACAATGAGCAGTTCTTC
>TRBJ2-2|TRBV15|NA|NA
CATSRDRAVGELFF
TGTGCCACCAGCAGAGATCGAGCTGTCGGGGAGCTGTTTTTT
>TRBJ2-5|TRBV5-1|NA|NA
CASSLSRGRETQYF
TGCGCCAGCAGCTTGAGCAGGGGCAGGGAGACCCAGTACTTC
>TRBJ1-1|TRBV2|NA|NA
CASNRPTDPMNTEAFF
TGTGCCAGCAACCGCCCGACAGATCCCATGAACACTGAAGCTTTCTTT
>TRBJ2-7|TRBV6-6|NA|NA
CASSYTGSLYEQYF
TGTGCCAGCAGTTACACGGGTTCGCTCTACGAGCAGTACTTC
>TRBJ1-1|TRBV5-1|NA|NA
CASSLASGHTEAFF
TGCGCCAGCAGCTTAGCCTCAGGGCACACTGAAGCTTTCTTT
>TRBJ2-7|TRBV18|NA|NA
CASSPDMAYEQYF
TGTGCCAGCTCACCAGATATGGCTTACGAGCAGTACTTC
>TRBJ2-5|TRBV15|NA|NA
CATTKPRAGRETQYF
TGTGCCACCACCAAACCTCGGGCGGGCCGGGAGACCCAGTACTTC
>TRBJ1-2|TRBV6-1|NA|TRBD1
CASSVTGTGYTF
TGTGCCAGCAGTGTGACAGGGACTGGCTACACCTTC
>TRBJ1-1|TRBV28|NA|NA
CAAGSGTLGEAFF
TGTGCCGCCGGATCGGGGACACTGGGTGAAGCTTTCTTT
>TRBJ1-1|TRBV5-8|few|NA
CASSLFTTSREAFF
TGTGCCAGCAGCCTTTTTACTACCTCGAGGGAAGCTTTCTTT